Listed below are T cell receptor beta chains from one sample, sequenced in a study of blood T cell repertoires in COVID-19. Repertoires were generated with immunoSEQ multiplex PCR, while TCRdb's copy carries only in-frame clones and drops some. The table has fewer than 250,000 clones, 83% seen once. The sequencing input was PBMCs or T cells enriched from blood (not recorded which). These receptors were obtained from a middle-aged woman who had been exposed to COVID-19. Each CDR3 is given with its conserved first and last residue. A D gene is named only where the DNA matches it firmly. Only some rows state a clone size, as once, few, many or a class for expanded clones.

size,D,V,J,DNA,CDR3
NA,NA,TRBV9,TRBJ2-3,TGTGCCAGCAGCGTAGATTACAGGGGGGGGCTTAGCACAGATACGCAGTATTTT,CASSVDYRGGLSTDTQYF
many,TRBD1,TRBV19,TRBJ1-1,TGTGCCAGTAGGACCGGGACAGGGACTGAAGCTTTCTTT,CASRTGTGTEAFF
NA,NA,TRBV19,TRBJ1-5,TGTGCCAGTAGTATAGGGGCATCCTTTAGCAATCAGCCCCAGCATTTT,CASSIGASFSNQPQHF
NA,NA,TRBV11-2,TRBJ1-4,TGTGCCAGCAGCACCGACAGGAGTGAAAAACTGTTTTTT,CASSTDRSEKLFF
NA,NA,TRBV28,TRBJ1-5,TGTGCCAGCAGTCCCGTGGTGAGTTATCAGCCCCAGCATTTT,CASSPVVSYQPQHF
NA,TRBD1,TRBV7-8,TRBJ1-2,TGTGCCAGCAGCTTAGCCGGGACAGGGGGCTTTGGCTACACCTTC,CASSLAGTGGFGYTF
NA,NA,TRBV5-1,TRBJ1-2,TGCGCCAGCCGGGGGGACGGCAGGGACTATGGCTACACCTTC,CASRGDGRDYGYTF
NA,NA,TRBV5-6,TRBJ1-2,TGTGCCAGCAGCTTAGAGAGGAGGGGTGGTGGCTACACCTTC,CASSLERRGGGYTF
NA,NA,TRBV19,TRBJ1-1,TGTGCCAGTAGCCTGGACAGCATGAACACTGAAGCTTTCTTT,CASSLDSMNTEAFF
NA,TRBD1,TRBV9,TRBJ1-6,TGTGCCAGCAGCGTGTCAGGGGGCGGATCACCCCTCCACTTT,CASSVSGGGSPLHF
NA,TRBD1,TRBV15,TRBJ2-7,TGTGCCACCAGCAGAGTAGACCCGGGACAGGTATCCTCCTACGAGCAGTACTTC,CATSRVDPGQVSSYEQYF
NA,NA,TRBV5-1,TRBJ1-1,TGCGCCAGCAGCTTCGGTCGCCTTCTGAACACTGAAGCTTTCTTT,CASSFGRLLNTEAFF
NA,NA,TRBV7-8,TRBJ1-1,TGTGCCAGCAGCTTACTCAGGGTTGGAACTGAAGCTTTCTTT,CASSLLRVGTEAFF
NA,TRBD1,TRBV6-5,TRBJ1-1,TGTGCCAGCAGTTACGAAACAGGGGGCGCGGACACTGAAGCTTTCTTT,CASSYETGGADTEAFF
few,NA,TRBV18,TRBJ2-2,TGTGCCAGCTCACCACCGGCAGGGAACACCGGGGAGCTGTTTTTT,CASSPPAGNTGELFF
NA,TRBD1,TRBV5-6,TRBJ1-2,TGTGCCAGCAGCTTGGACAGGGGGTATGGCTACACCTTC,CASSLDRGYGYTF
NA,TRBD2,TRBV7-3,TRBJ2-3,TGTGCCAGCAGTCTCCGGGGGGGAAGCACAGATACGCAGTATTTT,CASSLRGGSTDTQYF
NA,NA,TRBV3-1/TRBV3-2,TRBJ1-1,TGTGCCAGCAGCCAAGGGGGGGGGAACACTGAAGCTTTCTTT,CASSQGGGNTEAFF
NA,NA,TRBV4-1,TRBJ2-3,TGCGCCAGCAGCCAATTTGGGAGTAGTGTTGGGACTGGAGGCGACACAGATACGCAGTATTTT,CASSQFGSSVGTGGDTDTQYF
NA,TRBD1,TRBV10-3,TRBJ2-3,TGTGCCACCCAAATGGACAGGGTTTCGACAGATACGCAGTATTTT,CATQMDRVSTDTQYF
NA,NA,TRBV9,TRBJ1-2,TGTGCCAGCAGCGTGTCCAGGGGAGACTATGGCTACACCTTC,CASSVSRGDYGYTF
NA,NA,TRBV4-3,TRBJ2-3,TGCCCCACCAGCCGCCGAGGGGGAGAACGCGCAGATACGCAGTATTTT,CPTSRRGGERADTQYF